Following are 29 T cell receptor beta chains from one sample sequenced in a study of shared T cell receptors in the human thymus. Assay: immunoSEQ multiplex PCR; the TCRdb copy retains only in-frame clones and omits some. The sample consists of about 710,000 clones, around 87% of them appearing once. The data were also submitted as part of a second study, on human thymus T cells.

The sample taken for sequencing was thymocytes. The receptor source for this set is a boy in the first two years of life with a congenital heart defect.

This clone was detected a few times. The V and J genes are TRBV29-1 and TRBJ1-1, with D uncertain. This CDR3 is 10 amino acids long. V lost 4 bases and J 8 bases, leaving 8 bases between the germline ends. Germline values: CDR1 SQVTM, CDR2 ANQGSEA. Written as DNA, the CDR3 is TGCAGCGTTGCGGGAGTCGAAGCTTTCTTT. Its protein product is CSVAGVEAFF. The whole variable domain, filled in from reference TRBV29-1 and TRBJ1-1, reads SAVISQKPSRDICQRGTSLTIQCQVDSQVTMMFWYRQQPGQSLTLIATANQGSEATYESGFVIDKFPISRPNLTFSTLTVSNMSPEDSSIYLCSVAGVEAFFGQGTRLTVV.

This rearrangement joins TRBV5-1 to TRBJ1-1; weak D call: TRBD1 (5 bases). CDR3 length: 15 residues. V was clipped by 4 bases and J by 5 bases, with 18 bases between them. Germline V gene data show CDR1 as SGHRS and CDR2 as YFSETQ. The CDR3 reads CASSQRAGGSTEAFF. DNA for the CDR3: TGCGCCAGCAGCCAGCGTGCGGGGGGATCAACTGAAGCTTTCTTT.

The CDR3 spells CASSYSRSGGFQYF. DNA for the CDR3: TGTGCCAGCAGTTACTCGCGTAGCGGGGGGTTCCAGTACTTC. The V call is TRBV6-5, the J call TRBJ2-5, with 10 bases fitting TRBD2. The CDR3 spans 14 residues. V trimming: 0 bases; J trimming: 10 bases; junction bases outside the gene matches: 5. Germline loops: CDR1 MNHEY, CDR2 SVGAGI.

This sequence joins TRBV14 and TRBJ1-1, with no clear D. The CDR3 is made up of 13 amino acids. Trimming removed 2 bases from V and 6 bases from J, with 10 bases in between. From germline, CDR1 is SGHDN and CDR2 FVKESK. The CDR3 sequence: CASSQKGASEAFF. The CDR3 DNA follows: TGTGCCAGCAGCCAAAAGGGAGCGTCTGAAGCTTTCTTT.

The DNA of the CDR3 is TGTGCCAGCAGTGAAATCCCCCCCGTCAGTTACTCTGGAAACACCATATATTTT. Its translation: CASSEIPPVSYSGNTIYF. This chain uses TRBV27 with TRBJ1-3; no firm D call. CDR1 MNHEY and CDR2 SMNVEV come from the germline V gene (reference sequence). Trimming took 5 bases from V and 0 from J, leaving 20 bases between them. CDR3 length equals 18 residues.

The chain has TRBV5-5 and TRBJ2-5; weak D call: TRBD2 (5 bases). There are 14 residues in the CDR3. V was trimmed by 5 bases and J by 4 bases, leaving 15 bases between them. Per the germline V gene, CDR1 is SGHKS and CDR2 is YYEKEE (reference sequence). In nucleotides, the CDR3 is TGTGCCAGCAGACCAACCCCCGGGGTAGAGACCCAGTACTTC. Translation gives CASRPTPGVETQYF.

In its sample, this clone was seen once. The chain has TRBV10-3 and TRBJ2-1, with TRBD2 matching 10 bases. Trimming took 5 bases from V and 5 from J; bases not matched to a gene: 0. Germline V lookup: CDR1 ENHRY, CDR2 SYGVKD. CDR3 length equals 13 residues. The CDR3 loop is CAISSGRDNEQFF. The CDR3 DNA reads TGTGCCATCAGTAGCGGGAGGGACAATGAGCAGTTCTTC.

The chain uses TRBV9 and TRBJ2-3, with D perhaps TRBD1 (6 bases). The CDR3 length is 14 residues. Trimming took 4 bases from V and 9 from J, leaving 18 bases between them. Looked up from germline, CDR1 is SGDLS and CDR2 is YYNGEE. This chain's CDR3 is CASSPRLPQGTQYF. In nucleotides, the CDR3 is TGTGCCAGCAGCCCCAGACTACCGCAGGGGACGCAGTATTTT.

The sample holds one count of this clone. This rearrangement joins TRBV4-3 to TRBJ1-5; 9 positions agree with TRBD1. The V segment lost 1 base and the J segment 0 bases; nucleotides outside the gene matches: 10. Looked up from germline, CDR1 is LGHNA and CDR2 is YSLEER. The CDR3 has 19 amino acids. The CDR3 spells CASSQGPGTGTYSNQPQHF. CDR3 DNA: TGCGCCAGCAGCCAAGGGCCCGGGACAGGGACATATAGCAATCAGCCCCAGCATTTT.

This clone turned up a few times. The V gene is TRBV6-6, the J gene TRBJ1-1, with TRBD1 identical over 8 bases. Germline V gene lookup returns CDR1 MNHNY and CDR2 SVGAGI (reference sequence). The CDR3 loop spans 16 amino acids. Trimming took 0 bases from V and 1 from J; bases not matched to a gene: 4. The DNA for the CDR3 is TGTGCCAGCAGTTACTCGACCGGGACAGGGAACACTGAAGCTTTCTTT. Residues: CASSYSTGTGNTEAFF.

J is TRBJ2-1 and V is TRBV7-9, with D possibly TRBD2 on 5 matching bases. Trimming pared 2 bases from V and 4 bases from J, leaving 15 bases between. CDR3 length: 16 amino acids. The germline V gene has CDR1 SEHNR and CDR2 FQNEAQ (reference sequence). CDR3 loop: CASSLPLAEHYNEQFF. The CDR3 DNA reads TGTGCCAGCAGCTTACCCCTAGCAGAACATTACAATGAGCAGTTCTTC.

This rearrangement joins TRBV29-1 to TRBJ2-3, with TRBD2 as a possible D gene (6 bases). Per the germline V gene, CDR1 is SQVTM and CDR2 is ANQGSEA. The CDR3 sequence is 12 residues long. V lost 6 bases, J lost 2 bases, and 9 bases lay in between. The DNA of the CDR3 is TGCAGCGTCGGGACTCCCACAGATACGCAGTATTTT. This encodes CSVGTPTDTQYF.

This rearrangement joins TRBV7-2 to TRBJ2-7; 11 positions match TRBD2. Trimming at V came to 3 bases and at J to 4 bases, leaving 5 bases not matched to a gene. CDR3 length equals 15 residues. Germline CDR1 reads SGHTA; CDR2 reads FQGNSA. The CDR3 reads CASSFTSGSSYEQYF. CDR3 nucleotides: TGTGCCAGCAGCTTTACTAGCGGGAGTAGTTACGAGCAGTACTTC.

V is TRBV9 and J is TRBJ2-6; a weak D match, TRBD1 (5 bases). This CDR3 has 20 amino acids. V was pared by 0 bases and J by 0 bases, with 19 bases between. Germline loops: CDR1 SGDLS, CDR2 YYNGEE. CDR3 protein: CASSVEGRVFPDSGANVLTF. The CDR3 DNA is TGTGCCAGCAGCGTAGAAGGCAGGGTCTTCCCTGACTCTGGGGCCAACGTCCTGACTTTC.

The J gene is TRBJ2-7, the V gene TRBV15; no firm D call. This CDR3 has 14 residues. Germline V gives CDR1 LNHNV, CDR2 YYDKDF (reference sequence). Trimming shortened V by 0 bases and J by 2 bases, and 8 bases separated the two germline ends. This CDR3 reads CATSREEEPYEQYF. The CDR3 DNA is TGTGCCACCAGCAGAGAAGAGGAACCCTACGAGCAGTACTTC.

The chain links TRBV14 to TRBJ1-3; D gene ambiguous. The CDR3 covers 15 residues. Germline CDR1 is SGHDN and CDR2 is FVKESK. V was pared by 1 base and J by 0 bases, with 7 bases between. CDR3 loop: CASSQGNSSGNTIYF. The CDR3 nucleotides are TGTGCCAGCAGCCAAGGCAACAGCTCTGGAAACACCATATATTTT.

The chain couples TRBV9 to TRBJ1-3, with a possible D match to TRBD1 (6 bases). Germline loops: CDR1 SGDLS, CDR2 YYNGEE. The CDR3 runs to 18 residues. With 3 bases removed from V and 0 bases from J, the gap between germline ends came to 19 bases. The CDR3 nucleotides read TGTGCCAGCAGCGAGGGGGAATTGGGGAGAAGCTCTGGAAACACCATATATTTT. This sequence encodes CASSEGELGRSSGNTIYF.

This clone occurred a few times. V is TRBV6-1 and J is TRBJ1-2; D might be TRBD1 (6 bases). CDR1 and CDR2 from the germline V gene are MNHNS and SASEGT. The CDR3 covers 17 residues. The ends were cut back, 2 bases at V and 4 bases at J, with 20 bases in the middle. Here the CDR3 reads CASSEYRAGARIYGYTF. CDR3 coding DNA: TGTGCCAGCAGTGAATATCGTGCGGGGGCGCGGATCTATGGCTACACCTTC.

This sequence joins TRBV28 and TRBJ2-7; TRBD2 matches 10 bases. The germline V gene encodes CDR1 MDHEN and CDR2 SYDVKM. The CDR3 spans 19 residues. The junction had 16 bases not matched to a gene; V was cut back by 5 bases and J by 0 bases. The chain's CDR3 is CASSPPREREGLGSYEQYF. In DNA form, the CDR3 reads TGTGCCAGCAGTCCGCCCCGAGAGCGGGAGGGCCTCGGCTCCTACGAGCAGTACTTC.

The chain carries TRBV14 and TRBJ1-3; 7 bases map to TRBD1. V gave up 0 bases and J gave up 2 bases; unmatched junction bases: 10. Germline V gene data show CDR1 as SGHDN and CDR2 as FVKESK. CDR3 length: 18 amino acids. The CDR3 loop is CASSQDPTGREPGNTIYF. The CDR3 nucleotides read TGTGCCAGCAGCCAAGATCCGACAGGGAGAGAGCCTGGAAACACCATATATTTT.

CDR3 DNA sequence: TGTGCCAGCAGCCCCGAGCGGGAGGGCCCTCGGGAGCAGTACTTC. Its translation is CASSPEREGPREQYF. The chain carries TRBV27 and TRBJ2-7; 10 bases agree with TRBD2. The V gene's germline CDR1 is MNHEY and CDR2 SMNVEV (reference sequence). The CDR3 has 15 amino acids. V was clipped by 6 bases and J by 7 bases; unmatched bases: 12.

The V call is TRBV27, the J call TRBJ1-1; 7 bases agree with TRBD1. V was clipped by 5 bases and J by 0 bases; unmatched bases: 12. The CDR3 contains 17 residues. Germline assignment: CDR1 MNHEY and CDR2 SMNVEV (reference sequence). The CDR3 here is CASSVNRGTTLNTEAFF. The CDR3 DNA is TGTGCCAGCAGTGTCAACAGGGGCACGACCTTGAACACTGAAGCTTTCTTT.

The rearrangement joins TRBV27 to TRBJ2-1; 9 nucleotides align to TRBD1. Germline trimming cut 5 bases from V and 3 bases from J; bases unmatched to any gene: 5. CDR3 length: 15 amino acids. Germline CDR1 is MNHEY and CDR2 is SMNVEV (reference sequence). CDR3 nucleotides: TGTGCCAGCAGTCCAGAGACAGGGGGCTACAATGAGCAGTTCTTC. Its translation is CASSPETGGYNEQFF.

The J gene is TRBJ1-2, the V gene TRBV28; the match to TRBD1 covers 7 bases. The CDR3 spans 12 residues. V was clipped by 4 bases and J by 7 bases; unmatched bases: 3. Germline assignment: CDR1 MDHEN and CDR2 SYDVKM. CDR3 loop: CASSSHRGGYTF. In DNA, the CDR3 is TGTGCCAGCAGTTCCCACAGGGGTGGCTACACCTTC.

The sample holds a few counts of this clone. The V gene is TRBV5-6, the J gene TRBJ2-7, with D possibly TRBD1 on 6 matching bases. This CDR3 is built from 14 residues. The V end lost 2 bases, the J end lost 2 bases, and 11 bases lay between the germline ends. From germline, CDR1 is SGHDT and CDR2 YYEEEE. In DNA, the CDR3 is TGTGCCAGCAGCTTAAACAGGGATCCCTACGAGCAGTACTTC. Amino acids: CASSLNRDPYEQYF.

The chain couples TRBV7-9 to TRBJ2-1; 8 nucleotides line up with TRBD2. This CDR3 has 15 amino acids. The trim removed 4 bases at V and 5 bases at J, leaving 7 bases unmatched. Looked up from germline, CDR1 is SEHNR and CDR2 is FQNEAQ (reference sequence). The DNA of the CDR3 is TGTGCCAGCAGCTCGAAGCGGGAGTGGGACAATGAGCAGTTCTTC. Its translation: CASSSKREWDNEQFF.

This chain links TRBV11-2 with TRBJ1-1, with D uncertain. The CDR3 loop spans 11 amino acids. Trimming took off 0 bases at V and 9 bases at J, with 5 bases between the two ends. Germline lookup yields CDR1 SGHAT and CDR2 FQNNGV. The CDR3 sequence: CASSLEQKAFF. For the CDR3, the DNA is TGTGCCAGCAGCTTAGAACAGAAAGCTTTCTTT.

The chain joins TRBV6-1 to TRBJ1-2, with 7 bases aligning to TRBD1. The germline CDR1 and CDR2 sequences are MNHNS and SASEGT. This CDR3 has 14 residues. Losses at the gene ends were 3 bases for V and 5 bases for J; bases not matched to a gene: 6. CDR3: CASSDLGRGYGYTF. The CDR3 bases are TGTGCCAGCAGTGATTTGGGCAGGGGGTATGGCTACACCTTC.

V is TRBV4-3 and J is TRBJ1-1; 9 bases align to TRBD1. With 5 bases clipped from V and 2 bases from J, the junction kept 6 bases outside the gene matches. The CDR3 length is 15 residues. CDR1 and CDR2 (germline): LGHNA, YSLEER. CDR3 nucleotide sequence: TGCGCCAGCAGCTTCCGGGACAGGGTAAACACTGAAGCTTTCTTT. This translates into CASSFRDRVNTEAFF.